This entry lists 3 T cell receptor beta chains sequenced from one sample in a study of patients and donors after allogeneic stem cell transplantation (dated by TCRdb to about 2020). Preparation of the library involved RT-PCR. The reads were generated on a NextSeq 550. In-frame beta chains were kept once TCRdb had trimmed the public reads at Q25 with fastp and called clones with MiXCR. All rows with the same CDR3 protein become a single entry with the most common DNA and genes. This sample gives over 200,000 distinct CDR3 sequences in total; around 41% of them show up just once. The top ten hold around 10% of the sample. Sequencing was carried out using blood, either unsorted or a sorted T cell fraction (not recorded which). The source is a human donor who was either an allogeneic HSCT recipient or a stem cell or donor lymphocyte infusion donor (not recorded which). It is not recorded whose cells these are; they may come from a transplant donor.

The sample holds a few counts of this clonotype. This sequence joins TRBV6-5 and TRBJ1-1, with 10 bases aligning to TRBD1. Germline-derived CDR1 and CDR2 are MNHEY and SVGAGI. V gave up 5 bases and J gave up 3 bases; unmatched junction bases: 6. This CDR3 spans 15 amino acids. The CDR3 nucleotides read TGTGCCAGCAGTCGGACGGGACAGGGGTACACTGAAGCTTTCTTT. Its protein product is CASSRTGQGYTEAFF.

The chain employs TRBV5-1 and TRBJ2-3, with TRBD1 matching 7 bases. CDR1 and CDR2 (germline): SGHRS, YFSETQ. The J segment lost 6 bases and the V segment lost 4 bases, leaving 14 bases of the junction unmatched. The CDR3 runs to 16 residues. CDR3 sequence (DNA): TGCGCCAGCAGCCAAATCCGACTCGACAGGGCGGATACGCAGTATTTT. Its protein is CASSQIRLDRADTQYF.

The chain links TRBV14 to TRBJ1-2; no definite D call. Germline V gives CDR1 SGHDN, CDR2 FVKESK. Trimming took 0 bases from V and 8 from J, leaving 13 bases between them. The CDR3 consists of 14 residues. The CDR3, as DNA: TGTGCCAGCAGCCAAGACGTGGACTCTCGAGGCTACACCTTC. It yields the protein CASSQDVDSRGYTF. The variable domain in full, completed from reference TRBV14 and TRBJ1-2, reads EAGVTQFPSHSVIEKGQTVTLRCDPISGHDNLYWYRRVMGKEIKFLLHFVKESKQDESGMPNNRFLAERTGGTYSTLKVQPAELEDSGVYFCASSQDVDSRGYTFGSGTRLTVV.